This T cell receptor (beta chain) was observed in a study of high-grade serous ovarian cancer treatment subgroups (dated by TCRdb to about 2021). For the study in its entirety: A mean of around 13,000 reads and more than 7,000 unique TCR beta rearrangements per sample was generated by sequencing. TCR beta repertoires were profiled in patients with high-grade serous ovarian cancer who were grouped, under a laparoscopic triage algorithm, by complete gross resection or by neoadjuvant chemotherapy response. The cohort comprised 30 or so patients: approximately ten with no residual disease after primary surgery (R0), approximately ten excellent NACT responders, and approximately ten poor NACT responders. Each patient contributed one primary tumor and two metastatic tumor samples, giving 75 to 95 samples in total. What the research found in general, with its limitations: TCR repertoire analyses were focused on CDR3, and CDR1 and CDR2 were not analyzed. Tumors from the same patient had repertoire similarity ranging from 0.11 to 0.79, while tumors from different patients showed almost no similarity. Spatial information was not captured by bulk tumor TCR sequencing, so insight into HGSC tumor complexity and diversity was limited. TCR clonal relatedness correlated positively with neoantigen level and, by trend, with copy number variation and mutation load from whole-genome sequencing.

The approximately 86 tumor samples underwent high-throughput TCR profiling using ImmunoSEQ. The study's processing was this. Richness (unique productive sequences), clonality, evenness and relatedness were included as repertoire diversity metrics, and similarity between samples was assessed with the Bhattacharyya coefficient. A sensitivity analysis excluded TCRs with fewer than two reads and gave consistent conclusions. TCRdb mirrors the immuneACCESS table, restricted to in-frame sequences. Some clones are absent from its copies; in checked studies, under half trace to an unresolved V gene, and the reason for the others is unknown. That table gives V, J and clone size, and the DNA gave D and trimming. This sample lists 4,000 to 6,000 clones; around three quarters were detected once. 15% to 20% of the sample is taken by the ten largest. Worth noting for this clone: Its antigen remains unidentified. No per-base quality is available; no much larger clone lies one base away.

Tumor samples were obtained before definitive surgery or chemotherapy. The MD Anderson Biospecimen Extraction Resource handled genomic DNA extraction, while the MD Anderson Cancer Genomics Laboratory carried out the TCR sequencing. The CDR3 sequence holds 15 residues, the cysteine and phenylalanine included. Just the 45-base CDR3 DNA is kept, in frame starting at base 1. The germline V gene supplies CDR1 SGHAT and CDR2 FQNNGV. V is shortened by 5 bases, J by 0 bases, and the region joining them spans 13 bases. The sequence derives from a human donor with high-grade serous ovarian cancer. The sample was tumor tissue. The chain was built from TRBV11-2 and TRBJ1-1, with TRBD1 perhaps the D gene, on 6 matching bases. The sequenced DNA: TGTGCCAGCAGCCTAACCTGGACAGTGAACACTGAAGCTTTCTTT. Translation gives CASSLTWTVNTEAFF.